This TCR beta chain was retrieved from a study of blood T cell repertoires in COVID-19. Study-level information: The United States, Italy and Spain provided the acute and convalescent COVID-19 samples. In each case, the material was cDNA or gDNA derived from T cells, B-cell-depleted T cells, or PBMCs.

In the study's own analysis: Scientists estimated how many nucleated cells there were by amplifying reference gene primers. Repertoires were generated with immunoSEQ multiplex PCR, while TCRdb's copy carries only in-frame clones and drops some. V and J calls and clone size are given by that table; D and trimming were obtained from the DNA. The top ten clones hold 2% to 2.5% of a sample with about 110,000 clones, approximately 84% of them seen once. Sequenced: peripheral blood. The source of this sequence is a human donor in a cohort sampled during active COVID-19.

CDR3 protein: CASSEAKSFRGYTF. Here the CDR3 DNA reads TGTGCCAGCAGTGAAGCGAAATCCTTTCGGGGCTACACCTTC. The rearrangement joins TRBV2 to TRBJ1-2; D gene uncertain. The CDR3 covers 14 residues. Deletions cut 0 bases from V and 8 bases from J, with 13 bases between. The germline CDR1 and CDR2 sequences are SNHLY and FYNNEI.